The sample holds a few counts of the clone carrying this T cell receptor (beta chain). Its antigen is not known. CDR3 length: 14 amino acids. The V gene end was trimmed by 2 bases and the J gene end by 6 bases; junction bases not matched to a gene: 4. Germline V gives CDR1 MNHNY, CDR2 SVGAGI (reference sequence). This sample was taken from a study of beta chain features in type 1 diabetes. CD45RO/CCR7/CD25/CD127/CD95/CD27 staining was used to isolate CD4+ naive, central memory, regulatory and stem cell-like memory cells by sorting. Findings and caveats of the study: Shortening that was moderate but significant affected the TCRB CDR3s of Type 1 diabetes patients in all four CD4+ subsets.

Isolated RNA was reverse transcribed in full, so expressed TCRB transcripts were sequenced. Repertoires were generated with immunoSEQ multiplex PCR, while TCRdb's copy carries only in-frame clones and drops some. The table shows around 180,000 clones, with 10% to 15% occurring only once. The sample consisted of central memory CD4+ T cells from blood. V and J are TRBV6-6 and TRBJ1-5; 7 bases align to TRBD1. This clonotype was obtained from a woman between 18 and 29 years old in good health. CDR3 in amino acids: CASSYPDRSQPQHF. DNA for the CDR3: TGTGCCAGCAGTTACCCGGACAGGAGTCAGCCCCAGCATTTT.